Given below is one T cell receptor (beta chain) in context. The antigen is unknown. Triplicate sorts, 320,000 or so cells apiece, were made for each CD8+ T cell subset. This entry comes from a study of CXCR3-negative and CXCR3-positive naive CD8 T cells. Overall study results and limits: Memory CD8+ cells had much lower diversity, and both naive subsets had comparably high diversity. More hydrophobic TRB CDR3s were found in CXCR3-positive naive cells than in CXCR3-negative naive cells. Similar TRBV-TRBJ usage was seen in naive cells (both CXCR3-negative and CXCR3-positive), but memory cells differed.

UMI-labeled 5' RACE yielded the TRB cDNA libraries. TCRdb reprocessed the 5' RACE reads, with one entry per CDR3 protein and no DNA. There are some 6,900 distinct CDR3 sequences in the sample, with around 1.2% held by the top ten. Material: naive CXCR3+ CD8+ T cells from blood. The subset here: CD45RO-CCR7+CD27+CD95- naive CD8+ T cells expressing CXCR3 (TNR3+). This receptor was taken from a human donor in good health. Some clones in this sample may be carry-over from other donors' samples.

The CDR3 loop is CSVVQESSYEQYF. The chain has TRBV29-1 and TRBJ2-7; the TCRdb call, TRBD1, lacks DNA for checking. There are 13 residues in the CDR3. CDR1 SQVTM and CDR2 ANQGSEA come from the germline V gene.